The 23 T cell receptor beta chains below were found in one sample sequenced in a study of shared clonotypes between healthy human individuals. Profiled with immunoSEQ multiplex PCR; TCRdb holds only in-frame clones, not every one. The sample gives 450,000 to 600,000 clones, around 74% of which show up once; approximately 13% is in the top ten. The sample consisted of PBMCs. All receptors derive from a woman aged 40 to 50 in good health. Some clones in this sample may be carry-over from other donors' samples.

In this sample, this clone turned up a few times. The rearrangement joins TRBV6-5 to TRBJ2-6; no reliable D call. Per germline, CDR1 MNHEY and CDR2 SVGAGI. This CDR3 comprises 13 residues. V was trimmed by 4 bases and J by 0 bases, leaving 1 base between them. The CDR3, as DNA: TGTGCCAGCAGTTTCTCTGGGGCCAACGTCCTGACTTTC. The encoded protein is CASSFSGANVLTF.

This chain uses TRBV28 with TRBJ1-2; D possibly corresponds to TRBD1 (5 bases). Germline V lookup: CDR1 MDHEN, CDR2 SYDVKM. This CDR3 has 14 residues. V lost 5 bases to trimming and J lost 2 bases, with 12 bases between them. The CDR3 protein is CASSPGGGNYGYTF. The DNA for the CDR3 is TGTGCCAGCAGTCCCGGTGGGGGGAACTATGGCTACACCTTC.

V is TRBV19 and J is TRBJ2-1; D is possibly TRBD1 (6 bases). Trimming cost V 4 bases and J 7 bases, with 8 bases left between them. This CDR3 comprises 12 residues. Germline-derived CDR1 and CDR2 are LNHDA and SQIVND (reference sequence). In DNA form, the CDR3 reads TGTGCCAGTAGTAAGACAGGAAATGAGCAGTTCTTC. This sequence encodes CASSKTGNEQFF.

The V call is TRBV19, the J call TRBJ1-5; D remains ambiguous. Between the trimmed V and J ends, which lost 2 bases and 4 bases, there was a span of 9 bases. Per germline, CDR1 LNHDA and CDR2 SQIVND (reference sequence). The CDR3 totals 14 residues. CDR3 region: CASSIPGPNQPQHF. The DNA of the CDR3 is TGTGCCAGTAGTATACCGGGCCCTAATCAGCCCCAGCATTTT. The complete variable domain, with remaining parts taken from reference TRBV19 and TRBJ1-5, reads DGGITQSPKYLFRKEGQNVTLSCEQNLNHDAMYWYRQDPGQGLRLIYYSQIVNDFQKGDIAEGYSVSREKKESFPLTVTSAQKNPTAFYLCASSIPGPNQPQHFGDGTRLSIL.

The chain couples TRBV7-9 to TRBJ2-1; D possibly corresponds to TRBD1 (5 bases). Trimming stripped 5 bases from V and 7 bases from J, with 15 bases between. CDR1 SEHNR and CDR2 FQNEAQ come from the germline V gene (reference sequence). CDR3 length: 14 amino acids. Here the CDR3 DNA reads TGTGCCAGCAGCACCCCAGGGAATCAAAATGAGCAGTTCTTC. Amino acid sequence: CASSTPGNQNEQFF.

The V and J genes are TRBV2 and TRBJ2-2, with 12 bases aligning to TRBD2. The CDR3 is made up of 16 amino acids. From germline, CDR1 is SNHLY and CDR2 FYNNEI. V was pared by 5 bases and J by 7 bases, with 8 bases of the junction left unmatched. CDR3 nucleotides: TGTGCCAGCAGTTCCAGACTAGCGGGAGATAACGGGGAGCTGTTTTTT. This encodes CASSSRLAGDNGELFF.

The rearrangement links TRBV7-8 to TRBJ2-2; 11 bases match TRBD2. This CDR3 has 16 residues. CDR1 is SGHVS, CDR2 FQNEAQ, per germline. The V gene end was trimmed by 5 bases and the J gene end by 3 bases; junction bases not matched to a gene: 5. The CDR3 sequence: CASSHLSGRDTGELFF. The CDR3 region has the DNA TGTGCCAGCAGCCACCTTAGCGGGAGGGACACCGGGGAGCTGTTTTTT. The full variable domain, with the rest looked up from reference TRBV7-8 and TRBJ2-2, is GAGVSQSPRYKVAKRGQDVALRCDPISGHVSLFWYQQALGQGPEFLTYFQNEAQLDKSGLPSDRFFAERPEGSVSTLKIQRTQQEDSAVYLCASSHLSGRDTGELFFGEGSRLTVL.

This clone was found once. The CDR3 DNA sequence: TGTGCCAGCAGCTTATATTCCGGGTACTCCTACGAGCAGTACTTC. Translating it yields CASSLYSGYSYEQYF. The V call is TRBV7-2, the J call TRBJ2-7; D remains ambiguous. The CDR3 contains 15 residues. V was cut by 2 bases and J by 0 bases, with 11 bases left in between. Germline V gene lookup returns CDR1 SGHTA and CDR2 FQGNSA.

This rearrangement joins TRBV7-8 to TRBJ1-2; D not resolved. Germline V gives CDR1 SGHVS, CDR2 FQNEAQ. Trimming removed 6 bases at V and 3 bases at J, with 20 bases between. This CDR3 has 16 amino acids. Written as DNA, the CDR3 is TGTGCCAGCAGTCATAGTACGGGATCCCCATACTATGGCTACACCTTC. This sequence encodes CASSHSTGSPYYGYTF.

This chain links TRBV18 with TRBJ2-2, with 7 bases matching TRBD2. The CDR3 loop spans 16 amino acids. V shed 0 bases, J shed 5 bases, and the junction held 6 bases outside the gene matches. Germline CDR1 reads KGHSH; CDR2 reads LQKENI. The CDR3 sequence is CASSPPGGSGTGELFF. The CDR3 bases are TGTGCCAGCTCACCACCGGGCGGGAGTGGAACCGGGGAGCTGTTTTTT.

This rearrangement joins TRBV18 to TRBJ1-5; D possibly corresponds to TRBD1 (6 bases). Germline V gene sequence: CDR1 KGHSH, CDR2 LQKENI. Trimming cost V 3 bases and J 6 bases, with 15 bases left between them. The CDR3 totals 15 residues. The CDR3 coding sequence is TGTGCCAGCTCACCGCGACCGGGGGCTATTCAGCCCCAGCATTTT. It encodes CASSPRPGAIQPQHF.

The chain links TRBV25-1 to TRBJ1-3; unclear D gene. Per germline, CDR1 MGHDK and CDR2 SYGVNS. The CDR3 spans 15 residues. Deletions cut 3 bases from V and 0 bases from J, with 9 bases between. The CDR3 here is CASSDGGISGNTIYF. CDR3 coding DNA: TGTGCCAGCAGTGATGGAGGGATCTCTGGAAACACCATATATTTT.

This clone was picked up many times. This sample also contains other DNA sequences that code for the same CDR3. The chain recombines TRBV7-2 with TRBJ2-2, with 12 bases lining up with TRBD2. CDR1 SGHTA and CDR2 FQGNSA come from the germline V gene. Unmatched junction bases numbered 2, after V lost 5 bases and J lost 4 bases. The CDR3 runs to 15 residues. CDR3 loop: CASSPGLAGTGELFF. The CDR3 DNA is TGTGCCAGCAGCCCGGGACTAGCGGGCACCGGGGAGCTGTTTTTT.

The CDR3 reads CASRRSGRAYNEQFF. The CDR3 nucleotides read TGTGCCAGTAGGAGAAGCGGGAGGGCCTACAATGAGCAGTTCTTC. The chain links TRBV19 to TRBJ2-1, with 10 bases aligning to TRBD2. V was pared by 6 bases and J by 2 bases, with 4 bases of the junction left unmatched. The CDR3 contains 15 residues. Germline V gene data show CDR1 as LNHDA and CDR2 as SQIVND (reference sequence).

The V and J genes are TRBV7-6 and TRBJ2-5; either TRBD1 or TRBD2 may fit D (5 bases each). The CDR3 spans 15 residues. The V gene's germline CDR1 is SGHVS and CDR2 FNYEAQ. Trimming took 0 bases from V and 5 from J, leaving 13 bases between them. CDR3 nucleotides: TGTGCCAGCAGCTTAGCGCTTGAATGGGGGGAGACCCAGTACTTC. Translating it yields CASSLALEWGETQYF.

The chain employs TRBV28 and TRBJ2-7; 7 nucleotides match TRBD1. The trim removed 2 bases at V and 3 bases at J, leaving 13 bases unmatched. Germline CDR1 is MDHEN and CDR2 is SYDVKM. The CDR3 is made up of 17 amino acids. CDR3 sequence reads: CASSLPDRQKSNYEQYF. The CDR3 DNA reads TGTGCCAGCAGTTTACCGGACAGGCAAAAGAGCAACTACGAGCAGTACTTC.

J is TRBJ2-1 and V is TRBV7-6, with D perhaps matching TRBD1 or TRBD2 (5 bases each). Trimming pared 6 bases from V and 0 bases from J, leaving 18 bases between. The CDR3 loop spans 17 amino acids. Germline loops: CDR1 SGHVS, CDR2 FNYEAQ. The chain's CDR3 is CASSLGVPGSSYNEQFF. The CDR3 DNA follows: TGTGCCAGCAGTTTGGGGGTTCCGGGAAGCTCCTACAATGAGCAGTTCTTC.

V and J are TRBV18 and TRBJ1-2, with 8 bases that match TRBD1. V shed 4 bases, J shed 8 bases, and the junction held 9 bases outside the gene matches. From germline, CDR1 is KGHSH and CDR2 LQKENI. There are 14 residues in the CDR3. The CDR3 reads CASSRSGGASGYTF. In nucleotides, the CDR3 is TGTGCCAGCTCACGGTCAGGGGGCGCGTCGGGCTACACCTTC.

The chain uses TRBV5-1 and TRBJ2-5; either TRBD1 or TRBD2 may supply D (5 bases each). Trimming left V 2 bases short and J 5 bases short, with 16 bases between. This CDR3 is built from 15 residues. Looked up from germline, CDR1 is SGHRS and CDR2 is YFSETQ. This chain's CDR3 is CASSFSGTRGETQYF. In DNA form, the CDR3 reads TGCGCCAGCAGCTTCTCCGGGACCCGAGGGGAGACCCAGTACTTC. The full variable domain, with the rest looked up from reference TRBV5-1 and TRBJ2-5, is KAGVTQTPRYLIKTRGQQVTLSCSPISGHRSVSWYQQTPGQGLQFLFEYFSETQRNKGNFPGRFSGRQFSNSRSEMNVSTLELGDSALYLCASSFSGTRGETQYFGPGTRLLVL.

The chain couples TRBV14 to TRBJ2-3; D possibly corresponds to TRBD2 (6 bases). This CDR3 is 14 amino acids long. V shed 8 bases and J shed 2 bases, with 14 bases lying between them. The germline gives CDR1 SGHDN, CDR2 FVKESK. The DNA for the CDR3 is TGTGCCAGCCGAGGGGCGGGGTACACAGATACGCAGTATTTT. This sequence encodes CASRGAGYTDTQYF. Supplemented by reference TRBV14 and TRBJ2-3, the full variable domain reads EAGVTQFPSHSVIEKGQTVTLRCDPISGHDNLYWYRRVMGKEIKFLLHFVKESKQDESGMPNNRFLAERTGGTYSTLKVQPAELEDSGVYFCASRGAGYTDTQYFGPGTRLTVL.

This clone was picked up many times. The chain links TRBV4-2 to TRBJ1-2, with D perhaps TRBD1 (5 bases). Trimming shortened V by 1 base and J by 2 bases, and 17 bases separated the two germline ends. This CDR3 has 17 residues. Germline CDR1 and CDR2: LGHNA and YNFKEQ. The CDR3 loop reads CASSQGGGEGKNYGYTF. CDR3 nucleotides: TGTGCCAGCAGCCAAGGTGGAGGGGAAGGAAAAAACTATGGCTACACCTTC.

The gene calls are TRBV10-3 and TRBJ2-5, with D perhaps matching TRBD2 (6 bases). The CDR3 length is 15 residues. Per germline, CDR1 ENHRY and CDR2 SYGVKD. With 3 bases removed from V and 2 bases from J, the gap between germline ends came to 13 bases. This CDR3 reads CAISDLAGRQETQYF. As DNA, the CDR3 is TGTGCCATCAGTGATTTGGCAGGGAGGCAAGAGACCCAGTACTTC.

This clone was observed a handful of times. This rearrangement joins TRBV5-1 to TRBJ2-7; TRBD2 matches at 9 bases. The CDR3 covers 14 residues. With V trimmed by 0 bases and J by 6 bases, 4 bases remained unmatched. Germline-derived CDR1 and CDR2 are SGHRS and YFSETQ. The CDR3 here is CASSLVGSGSEQYF. CDR3 nucleotide sequence: TGCGCCAGCAGCTTGGTAGGTAGCGGGAGCGAGCAGTACTTC.